Below, 7 T cell receptor beta chains from the same sample are listed, as sequenced in a study of blood T cells in healthy people across ages (dated by TCRdb to about 2015). Libraries were built with 5' RACE. TCRdb records Illumina HiSeq 2500 as the sequencer. A second PCR of roughly 7 to 11 cycles was run with a J-beta primer mix and a sample-barcoded 5' primer. TCRdb ran its own pipeline on the public reads, namely fastp trimming at Q25 and MiXCR clone calling, and kept in-frame beta chains. Rows with one shared CDR3 protein collapse into an entry with the most common genes and DNA. The sample table shows roughly 1 million distinct CDR3 sequences, and almost 25% are seen once. Less than 0.75% of the sample belongs to the ten largest clones. The data were also submitted as part of a second study, on T cells of mothers and their children.

The source material was blood. Every receptor here comes from a girl aged 2 to 10 in good health.

This clonotype has more than one count but fewer than ten. This sequence joins TRBV24-1 and TRBJ2-3; TRBD2 agrees at 8 bases. This CDR3 is 16 amino acids long. Losses at the gene ends were 2 bases for V and 4 bases for J; bases not matched to a gene: 7. Germline CDR1 KGHDR, CDR2 SFDVKD. The CDR3 spells CATSDSSGPSPDTQYF. CDR3 DNA sequence: TGTGCCACCAGTGATTCTAGCGGGCCCTCCCCAGATACGCAGTATTTT.

This chain joins TRBV9 and TRBJ1-6, with a possible D match to TRBD1 (5 bases). The length of the CDR3 is 18 residues. V lost 4 bases, J lost 0 bases, and 17 bases lay in between. Germline CDR1 SGDLS, CDR2 YYNGEE. CDR3 loop: CASSPRSGGSSYNSPLHF. For the CDR3, the DNA is TGTGCCAGCAGCCCACGTTCTGGGGGTAGCTCCTATAATTCACCCCTCCACTTT.

A few counts support this clonotype. This chain links TRBV29-1 with TRBJ1-1; the D is unclear. Trimming took 6 bases from V and 4 from J, leaving 12 bases between them. Germline loops: CDR1 SQVTM, CDR2 ANQGSEA. This CDR3 comprises 12 residues. The CDR3 loop is CSVHKQGTEAFF. The CDR3 DNA reads TGCAGCGTACACAAACAAGGCACTGAAGCTTTCTTT.

This clonotype was seen a single time. The chain links TRBV14 to TRBJ2-5; 8 bases line up with TRBD2. Trimming took 4 bases from V and 4 from J; bases not matched to a gene: 2. This CDR3 is 13 amino acids long. Looked up from germline, CDR1 is SGHDN and CDR2 is FVKESK. The DNA of the CDR3 is TGTGCCAGCAGCCGGGGACTAGTAGAGACCCAGTACTTC. Translating it yields CASSRGLVETQYF.

V gene TRBV6-1 combines with J gene TRBJ2-7; 7 positions agree with TRBD1. J lost 3 bases, V lost 1 base, and 6 bases had no gene match. Per germline, CDR1 MNHNS and CDR2 SASEGT. This CDR3 is built from 15 residues. CDR3 residues: CASSEDRGRDYEQYF. The CDR3 coding sequence is TGTGCCAGCAGTGAAGACAGGGGTAGGGACTACGAGCAGTACTTC.

This clonotype has a handful of counts. The V and J genes are TRBV12-3 or TRBV12-4 and TRBJ2-1; the match to TRBD2 covers 9 bases. There are 15 residues in the CDR3. The junction had 6 bases not matched to a gene; V was cut back by 6 bases and J by 3 bases. The DNA for the CDR3 is TGTGCCAGCAGCAACCTAGCGGGGTTCTACAATGAGCAGTTCTTC. This translates into CASSNLAGFYNEQFF.

The chain recombines TRBV21-1 with TRBJ2-7. TRBV21-1 constitutes a pseudogene. This CDR3 comprises 16 residues. CDR3 nucleotides: TGTGCCAGCAGCAAAGTTCTCTGTAGGTGTACCTACGAGCAGTACTTC. The encoded protein is CASSKVLCRCTYEQYF.